The 7 T cell receptor beta chains in this list originate from one sample, sequenced in a study of CD8 T cells in ankylosing spondylitis. Each CDR3 protein is one row after TCRdb ran MiXCR on the 5' RACE reads. The table lists around 440,000 distinct CDR3 sequences, approximately 17% of them singletons, with 0.85% to 1.3% in the top ten. General study results and limits: Made up of eight highly homologous variants, a TCR beta motif appeared characteristic of ankylosing spondylitis blood.

Antigen specificity for these receptors is unknown. Input material: blood, either unsorted or a sorted T cell fraction (not recorded which). These receptors came from a male donor with ankylosing spondylitis.

This clonotype was detected many times. This rearrangement joins TRBV6-7 to TRBJ1-5, with 9 bases matching TRBD1. TRBV6-7 is recorded as an ORF, its role being uncertain. V trimming: 6 bases; J trimming: 4 bases; junction bases outside the gene matches: 16. The CDR3 is 18 residues long. CDR3 in amino acids: CASRRGPGQGTLNQPQHF. The CDR3 DNA reads TGTGCCAGCAGAAGGGGCCCGGGACAGGGTACGTTGAATCAGCCCCAGCATTTT.

This clonotype was counted a few times. This chain uses TRBV5-4 with TRBJ2-1; D uncertain. Germline V gene lookup returns CDR1 SGHNT and CDR2 YYREEE (reference sequence). The CDR3 is 15 amino acids. Deletions cut 0 bases from V and 0 bases from J, with 7 bases between. The CDR3 sequence is CASSLGLPSYNEQFF. As DNA, the CDR3 is TGTGCCAGCAGCTTGGGACTCCCCTCCTACAATGAGCAGTTCTTC.

The table lists this clonotype with a count of one. Written as DNA, the CDR3 is TGTGCCAGCAGTTTAAGGCTAGCGGGAGCGGGTTCCTACGAGCAGTACTTC. It codes for CASSLRLAGAGSYEQYF. The chain links TRBV12-3 or TRBV12-4 to TRBJ2-7, with 10 bases lining up with TRBD2. This CDR3 has 17 amino acids. With 2 bases clipped from V and 1 base from J, the junction kept 8 bases outside the gene matches.

The V gene is TRBV7-2, the J gene TRBJ2-3; 7 nucleotides line up with TRBD2. The J segment lost 2 bases and the V segment lost 5 bases, leaving 13 bases of the junction unmatched. CDR1 SGHTA and CDR2 FQGNSA come from the germline V gene. This CDR3 spans 17 amino acids. CDR3 amino acids: CASSPGLSGIFTDTQYF. The CDR3 coding sequence is TGTGCCAGCAGCCCAGGACTAAGCGGGATCTTCACAGATACGCAGTATTTT.

This clonotype was counted only a few times. The chain carries TRBV5-1 and TRBJ2-1; weak D call: TRBD2 (7 bases). CDR1 and CDR2 from the germline V gene are SGHRS and YFSETQ. The CDR3 has 14 residues. The V end lost 4 bases, the J end lost 7 bases, and 15 bases lay between the germline ends. CDR3 in DNA: TGCGCCAGCAGCGGGGGCGGGAGAAGAAATGAGCAGTTCTTC. This sequence encodes CASSGGGRRNEQFF. Together with reference TRBV5-1 and TRBJ2-1, the CDR3 gives the full variable domain: KAGVTQTPRYLIKTRGQQVTLSCSPISGHRSVSWYQQTPGQGLQFLFEYFSETQRNKGNFPGRFSGRQFSNSRSEMNVSTLELGDSALYLCASSGGGRRNEQFFGPGTRLTVL.

The chain combines TRBV11-2 with TRBJ2-1; no reliable D call. Trimming took off 4 bases at V and 6 bases at J, with 16 bases between the two ends. CDR1 is SGHAT and CDR2 is FQNNGV in the germline V gene. CDR3 size: 15 residues. The CDR3 bases are TGTGCCAGCAGCTCCACGCGTCAACCACTCAATGAGCAGTTCTTC. It yields the protein CASSSTRQPLNEQFF.

Ten or more counts support this clonotype. This chain connects TRBV9 to TRBJ1-4, with D tentatively TRBD1 (6 bases). The CDR3 is 15 amino acids. V was trimmed by 3 bases and J by 6 bases, leaving 15 bases between them. The germline CDR1 and CDR2 sequences are SGDLS and YYNGEE. Written as DNA, the CDR3 is TGTGCCAGCAGCGGTGCTTTGGGGGCGGATGAAAAACTGTTTTTT. It translates to CASSGALGADEKLFF.